This T cell receptor beta chain is from a study of early T cells in non-severe SARS-CoV-2 infection. This clonotype was seen a handful of times. TCRdb processed the 5' RACE reads anew with MiXCR; each CDR3 protein has one entry. Of about 73,000 distinct CDR3 sequences listed, roughly an eighth were seen once; the top ten hold over 12%. The ends were cut back, 0 bases at V and 0 bases at J, with 9 bases in the middle. The CDR3 contains 16 residues. Germline V gene sequence: CDR1 SGHRS, CDR2 YFSETQ. The receptor was isolated from an adult who was a healthcare worker with PCR-confirmed SARS-CoV-2 infection or an uninfected control (not recorded which). The J gene is TRBJ1-4, the V gene TRBV5-1; D unclear. Sequenced material: whole blood. The CDR3 region has the DNA TGCGCCAGCAGCTTGGACTCGGCAGCAACTAATGAAAAACTGTTTTTT. Protein product: CASSLDSAATNEKLFF.